This passage covers 22 T cell receptor beta chains from one sample sequenced in a study of blood T cell repertoires in COVID-19. Method: immunoSEQ multiplex PCR; TCRdb's copy keeps in-frame clones and lacks some. Of approximately 98,000 clones in the sample, 88% were seen once. The sample was peripheral blood. Source of these receptors: a human donor in a cohort sampled during active COVID-19.

This chain joins TRBV7-2 and TRBJ1-1, with 7 bases lining up with TRBD1. This CDR3 region has 14 residues. CDR1 SGHTA and CDR2 FQGNSA come from the germline V gene. V lost 4 bases to trimming and J lost 2 bases; unmatched junction nucleotides: 4. In DNA form, the CDR3 reads TGTGCCAGCAGCTGGGGGACAGCCAACACTGAAGCTTTCTTT. Its protein is CASSWGTANTEAFF.

This chain uses TRBV5-8 with TRBJ1-3; 8 bases match TRBD1. The length of the CDR3 is 17 residues. The V gene end was trimmed by 0 bases and the J gene end by 0 bases; junction bases not matched to a gene: 5. Germline-derived CDR1 and CDR2 are SGHTS and YDEGEE. Here the CDR3 DNA reads TGTGCCAGCAGCTTGGACGGGACAGGCTTCTCTGGAAACACCATATATTTT. Protein: CASSLDGTGFSGNTIYF.

This chain links TRBV2 with TRBJ1-3, with D uncertain. Between the trimmed V and J ends, which lost 6 bases and 2 bases, there was a span of 8 bases. Per the germline V gene, CDR1 is SNHLY and CDR2 is FYNNEI. This CDR3 has 13 amino acids. As DNA, the CDR3 is TGTGCCAGCAGAGCGGAACCTGGAAACACCATATATTTT. This gives the protein CASRAEPGNTIYF.

The chain uses TRBV28 and TRBJ1-5; a possible D gene is TRBD1 (6 bases). The CDR3 has 17 amino acids. Germline values: CDR1 MDHEN, CDR2 SYDVKM. V shed 5 bases and J shed 1 base, with 18 bases lying between them. CDR3 nucleotide sequence: TGTGCCAGCAGTGTCGGGTACAGGGTATGGAGCAATCAGCCCCAGCATTTT. It yields the protein CASSVGYRVWSNQPQHF.

The chain employs TRBV7-9 and TRBJ2-3; TRBD2 agrees at 10 bases. Germline values: CDR1 SEHNR, CDR2 FQNEAQ (reference sequence). V dropped 6 bases and J dropped 0; count of bases not matched to a gene: 3. This CDR3 has 15 residues. CDR3 sequence: CASSWTSGSTDTQYF. CDR3 nucleotide sequence: TGTGCCAGCAGTTGGACTAGCGGAAGCACAGATACGCAGTATTTT.

CDR3 amino acids: CASSPPKANTIYF. The CDR3 DNA follows: TGTGCCAGCTCACCACCCAAAGCAAACACCATATATTTT. The chain recombines TRBV18 with TRBJ1-3; no clear D. CDR3 length: 13 amino acids. Trimming stripped 0 bases from V and 6 bases from J, with 6 bases between. The germline CDR1 and CDR2 sequences are KGHSH and LQKENI. Combining the CDR3 with reference TRBV18 and TRBJ1-3 gives the whole variable domain NAGVMQNPRHLVRRRGQEARLRCSPMKGHSHVYWYRQLPEEGLKFMVYLQKENIIDESGMPKERFSAEFPKEGPSILRIQQVVRGDSAAYFCASSPPKANTIYFGEGSWLTVV.

This chain links TRBV7-2 with TRBJ1-2; 7 bases match TRBD1. Unmatched junction bases numbered 5, after V lost 0 bases and J lost 1 base. The length of the CDR3 is 16 residues. Germline values: CDR1 SGHTA, CDR2 FQGNSA. CDR3 sequence reads: CASSLAYRGNNYGYTF. DNA of the CDR3: TGTGCCAGCAGCTTAGCCTACAGGGGCAATAACTATGGCTACACCTTC.

This chain links TRBV9 with TRBJ1-3, with D perhaps matching TRBD1 (6 bases). V was shortened by 4 bases and J by 6 bases, with 11 bases between the two germline ends. Per germline, CDR1 SGDLS and CDR2 YYNGEE. The CDR3 contains 13 residues. The CDR3 coding sequence is TGTGCCAGCAGCCCCCGACAGGCAAACACCATATATTTT. This encodes CASSPRQANTIYF.

This clone was counted a single time. This sequence joins TRBV9 and TRBJ1-2; D gene ambiguous. Deletions cut 4 bases from V and 5 bases from J, with 18 bases between. CDR1 is SGDLS, CDR2 YYNGEE, per germline. The CDR3 consists of 15 residues. For the CDR3, the DNA is TGTGCCAGCAGCCCTACTGGAGGTCAATGGTATGGCTACACCTTC. It specifies CASSPTGGQWYGYTF.

The rearrangement uses TRBV30 and TRBJ2-4; a possible D gene is TRBD2 (5 bases). This CDR3 has 13 amino acids. Deletions cut 1 base from V and 1 base from J, with 5 bases between. Per the germline V gene, CDR1 is GTSNPN and CDR2 is SVGIG (reference sequence). CDR3 in DNA: TGTGCCTGGAGTGCGGGGGCCAAAAACATTCAGTACTTC. The encoded protein is CAWSAGAKNIQYF.

The V gene is TRBV7-6, the J gene TRBJ1-6; D not resolved. The CDR3 loop spans 14 amino acids. V was pared by 1 base and J by 6 bases, with 7 bases between. Germline CDR1 SGHVS, CDR2 FNYEAQ. The CDR3 sequence: CASSLEHFNSPLHF. In DNA form, the CDR3 reads TGTGCCAGCAGCTTAGAACATTTTAATTCACCCCTCCACTTT.

J is TRBJ2-6 and V is TRBV7-3, with D unclear. From germline, CDR1 is SGHTA and CDR2 FQGTGA. The CDR3 runs 15 residues. The germline V and J ends were trimmed by 5 bases and 2 bases, with 10 bases remaining between them. The CDR3 sequence is CASSANVAGANVLTF. CDR3 nucleotides: TGTGCCAGCAGCGCGAATGTCGCTGGGGCCAACGTCCTGACTTTC.

J is TRBJ2-7 and V is TRBV7-9, with TRBD2 as a possible D gene (6 bases). The CDR3 totals 15 residues. Germline-derived CDR1 and CDR2 are SEHNR and FQNEAQ (reference sequence). V lost 1 base and J 5 bases, leaving 15 bases between the germline ends. The DNA of the CDR3 is TGTGCCAGCAGCTTAGACTCCGGTTGGGAGGACGAGCAGTACTTC. Encoded protein: CASSLDSGWEDEQYF.

The CDR3 sequence is CASSASGYNEQFF. The CDR3 region has the DNA TGTGCCAGTAGTGCCTCAGGGTACAATGAGCAGTTCTTC. The rearrangement joins TRBV19 to TRBJ2-1, with D possibly matching TRBD1 (5 bases). Trimming took 5 bases from V and 4 from J, leaving 9 bases between them. The CDR3 is 13 residues long. Germline assignment: CDR1 LNHDA and CDR2 SQIVND (reference sequence).

The J gene is TRBJ2-7, the V gene TRBV11-3; tentatively, D is TRBD1 (6 bases). The germline CDR1 and CDR2 sequences are SGHNT and YENEEA. Trimming took off 3 bases at V and 1 base at J, with 10 bases between the two ends. The CDR3 sequence is 14 residues long. The CDR3 DNA follows: TGTGCCAGCAGCTTCCACAGGGATTCCTACGAGCAGTACTTC. Translated, it gives CASSFHRDSYEQYF.

The gene calls are TRBV5-5 and TRBJ2-5; D might be TRBD2 (7 bases). The germline V and J ends were trimmed by 3 bases and 4 bases, with 16 bases remaining between them. CDR1 and CDR2 (germline): SGHKS, YYEKEE (reference sequence). The CDR3 length is 15 residues. The CDR3 nucleotides are TGTGCCAGCAGCTCCGGCGGACGGGGGGCAGAGACCCAGTACTTC. Amino acids: CASSSGGRGAETQYF.

The chain links TRBV11-3 to TRBJ1-1; tentatively, D is TRBD1 (6 bases). V shed 5 bases and J shed 4 bases, with 8 bases lying between them. CDR3 length: 12 amino acids. The V gene's germline CDR1 is SGHNT and CDR2 YENEEA. CDR3 in amino acids: CASSAGATEAFF. The CDR3 region has the DNA TGTGCCAGCAGCGCGGGGGCCACTGAAGCTTTCTTT.

The V gene is TRBV4-1, the J gene TRBJ2-1, with D perhaps TRBD2 (6 bases). CDR3 length: 17 residues. V lost 4 bases, J lost 4 bases, and 20 bases lay in between. Germline V gives CDR1 MGHRA, CDR2 YSYEKL. Written as DNA, the CDR3 is TGCGCCAGCAGCCGCGAACCCAGGCGGGGCAGGTACAATGAGCAGTTCTTC. Translated, it gives CASSREPRRGRYNEQFF.

This sequence joins TRBV18 and TRBJ2-7; D is uncertain. Trimming took 3 bases from V and 9 from J, leaving 27 bases between them. In germline, CDR1 is KGHSH, CDR2 LQKENI. The CDR3 loop spans 17 amino acids. The CDR3 here is CASSPVGSGPPPTGQYF. The CDR3 nucleotides read TGTGCCAGCTCACCCGTCGGTTCAGGCCCTCCCCCTACTGGGCAGTACTTC.

This sequence joins TRBV4-1 and TRBJ2-5; a weak D match, TRBD2 (5 bases). The germline V gene encodes CDR1 MGHRA and CDR2 YSYEKL. There are 17 residues in the CDR3. V lost 1 base and J 5 bases, leaving 20 bases between the germline ends. The CDR3 bases are TGCGCCAGCAGCCAAGTGAGGGCTTCCACCCAGCCGGAGACCCAGTACTTC. Amino acid sequence: CASSQVRASTQPETQYF.

The chain links TRBV6-1 to TRBJ1-5; D remains ambiguous. This CDR3 has 13 amino acids. Looked up from germline, CDR1 is MNHNS and CDR2 is SASEGT. With 1 base removed from V and 5 bases from J, the gap between germline ends came to 6 bases. This CDR3 reads CASSEGRYQPQHF. CDR3 DNA: TGTGCCAGCAGTGAAGGCAGATATCAGCCCCAGCATTTT.

This rearrangement joins TRBV2 to TRBJ1-1; D is perhaps TRBD1 (6 bases). The germline V and J ends were trimmed by 8 bases and 6 bases, with 22 bases remaining between them. Germline CDR1 is SNHLY and CDR2 is FYNNEI. The CDR3 has 15 amino acids. The CDR3 is CASGLRGEGRAEAFF. CDR3 in DNA: TGTGCCAGCGGCCTCAGGGGTGAAGGGAGGGCTGAAGCTTTCTTT.